One T cell receptor beta chain is described in this entry. The antigen remains unidentified. The data stem from a study of CD8 T cells in ankylosing spondylitis. Quantitative molecular-barcoded 5'-RACE generated the TCR beta libraries. MiXCR was run by TCRdb on the 5' RACE reads, yielding one entry per CDR3 protein. The table lists around 440,000 distinct CDR3 sequences, about 15% of them singletons. The CDR3 is 13 amino acids. The ends were cut back, 4 bases at V and 8 bases at J, with 14 bases in the middle. Germline loops: CDR1 LGHDT, CDR2 YNNKEL (reference sequence). Broader study findings: Ankylosing spondylitis blood appeared to carry a characteristic TCR beta motif of under ten highly homologous variants. Reports of some motif variants in reactive arthritis synovial fluid and blood predate this one. Disease-linked clones were CD8+ and relatively rare in peripheral blood. Reports say disease-linked clones showed up significantly more in matched ankylosing spondylitis synovial fluid.

The receptor comes from a male donor with ankylosing spondylitis. Sequencing input: blood, either unsorted or a sorted T cell fraction (not recorded which). This sequence joins TRBV3-1 and TRBJ1-2; no reliable D call. The CDR3 protein is CASSLGKPEGYTF. The CDR3 coding sequence is TGTGCCAGCAGCCTTGGGAAGCCGGAAGGCTACACCTTC.